This TCR beta chain was obtained from a study of Graves' ophthalmopathy and Graves' hyperthyroidism. Study-wide findings and caveats: Among thyroid clonotypes expanded above 0.001 frequency, most also appeared in blood.

Remarks on this clonotype: Its antigen is undetermined.

Out of around 9.4 ml of fresh peripheral blood, PBMCs were obtained. The TCR beta CDR3 regions underwent amplification from RNA transcripts. HTBI-primed RT-PCR formed the first round, and a multiplex PCR formed the second. TCRdb fed the multiplex PCR reads into MiXCR, producing one record per CDR3 protein. The table shows a few hundred thousand distinct CDR3 sequences, with roughly 21% occurring only once. Germline V CDR1 and CDR2: MNHEY, SVGEGT. This CDR3 is built from 10 residues. The germline V and J ends were trimmed by 6 bases and 6 bases, with 6 bases remaining between them. Sequenced: peripheral blood. This sequence was found in a woman in her fifties or sixties with Graves' ophthalmopathy. This sequence joins TRBV6-2 or TRBV6-3 and TRBJ2-7; D uncertain. CDR3 sequence reads: CASRNVEQYF. The CDR3 nucleotides are TGTGCCAGCAGGAACGTCGAGCAGTACTTC.